These 31 T cell receptor beta chains were sequenced from one sample in a study of sequential checkpoint blockade in melanoma (dated by TCRdb to about 2019). The protocol used for the library was the immunoSEQ multiplex PCR assay. Not all clones reach the TCRdb copy of this immuneACCESS table, which keeps in-frame sequences only. Checked studies attribute under half of the gap to unresolved V genes and leave the rest unexplained. Recorded for this sample are roughly 20,000 clones; about 69% of them occurred a single time. The leading ten clones occupy approximately 17% of the sample. What this sample's treatment or condition label stands for: randomized to nivolumab then ipilimumab (arm A) or the reverse (arm B). Here the sequenced sample was CD8+ T cells sorted from blood (inferred from file names), taken from a patient given nivolumab and ipilimumab in sequence. The receptors originated from a human donor with melanoma.

This CDR3 reads CASSFPPNNEQFF. The CDR3, as DNA: TGTGCCAGCAGCTTCCCCCCCAACAATGAGCAGTTCTTC. V gene TRBV7-9 combines with J gene TRBJ2-1; D is ambiguous. Per germline, CDR1 SEHNR and CDR2 FQNEAQ (reference sequence). The length of the CDR3 is 13 residues. V was trimmed by 3 bases and J by 5 bases, leaving 8 bases between them.

In its sample, this clone is medium-sized. The chain recombines TRBV6-5 with TRBJ1-5, with 8 bases lining up with TRBD1. CDR1 and CDR2 (germline): MNHEY, SVGAGI. The CDR3 covers 14 residues. J lost 4 bases, V lost 6 bases, and 5 bases had no gene match. CDR3 protein: CASRRTGRNQPQHF. CDR3 nucleotides: TGTGCCAGCAGGAGGACAGGGCGTAATCAGCCCCAGCATTTT.

The rearrangement links TRBV9 to TRBJ2-7; TRBD2 agrees at 7 bases. The germline CDR1 and CDR2 sequences are SGDLS and YYNGEE. The CDR3 has 14 residues. V lost 7 bases to trimming and J lost 4 bases; unmatched junction nucleotides: 11. The CDR3 spells CASGGGDESYEQYF. In DNA form, the CDR3 reads TGTGCCAGCGGTGGGGGGGATGAATCTTACGAGCAGTACTTC.

V gene TRBV19 combines with J gene TRBJ2-1, with D possibly TRBD2 on 7 matching bases. V lost 2 bases to trimming and J lost 2 bases, with 10 bases between them. In germline, CDR1 is LNHDA, CDR2 SQIVND (reference sequence). The CDR3 spans 15 residues. CDR3 sequence (DNA): TGTGCCAGTAGTATAACGCGGGGGCCCTACAATGAGCAGTTCTTC. Amino acids: CASSITRGPYNEQFF. Complete variable domain (other parts from reference TRBV19 and TRBJ2-1): DGGITQSPKYLFRKEGQNVTLSCEQNLNHDAMYWYRQDPGQGLRLIYYSQIVNDFQKGDIAEGYSVSREKKESFPLTVTSAQKNPTAFYLCASSITRGPYNEQFFGPGTRLTVL.

The chain links TRBV4-3 to TRBJ1-1; 7 nucleotides agree with TRBD1. Losses at the gene ends were 1 base for V and 2 bases for J; bases not matched to a gene: 7. The CDR3 consists of 16 residues. Germline assignment: CDR1 LGHNA and CDR2 YSLEER. The DNA for the CDR3 is TGCGCCAGCAGCCAAGGCCGCGGGACAGTAAACACTGAAGCTTTCTTT. This encodes CASSQGRGTVNTEAFF.

The gene calls are TRBV27 and TRBJ2-1; D may be TRBD1 (6 bases). There are 12 residues in the CDR3. The V end was cut by 5 bases, the J end by 15 bases, with 17 bases between. Germline V gene lookup returns CDR1 MNHEY and CDR2 SMNVEV (reference sequence). The CDR3 here is CASSGTGYAAFF. For the CDR3, the DNA is TGTGCCAGCAGTGGAACAGGGTATGCCGCGTTCTTC.

The V gene is TRBV9, the J gene TRBJ2-7; TRBD2 matches 8 bases. The CDR3 has 14 amino acids. The J segment lost 4 bases and the V segment lost 4 bases, leaving 7 bases of the junction unmatched. The germline gives CDR1 SGDLS, CDR2 YYNGEE. The CDR3 bases are TGTGCCAGCAGCATGAGCGGGAGTACATACGAGCAGTACTTC. Its translation: CASSMSGSTYEQYF.

The rearrangement uses TRBV5-1 and TRBJ2-3, with D perhaps TRBD2 (5 bases). This CDR3 region has 14 residues. Trimming cost V 2 bases and J 4 bases, with 11 bases left between them. Germline V gene data show CDR1 as SGHRS and CDR2 as YFSETQ. The CDR3 region is CASSFEGSADTQYF. CDR3 coding DNA: TGCGCCAGCAGCTTTGAAGGGAGCGCAGATACGCAGTATTTT.

This clone was seen more than once but under ten times. V is TRBV29-1 and J is TRBJ2-2; a possible D gene is TRBD1 (6 bases). The CDR3 totals 15 residues. With 5 bases removed from V and 0 bases from J, the gap between germline ends came to 13 bases. Germline V gives CDR1 SQVTM, CDR2 ANQGSEA. The CDR3 spells CSVLGQRPNTGELFF. The CDR3 coding sequence is TGCAGCGTTCTCGGACAGCGACCGAACACCGGGGAGCTGTTTTTT.

This chain uses TRBV4-2 with TRBJ2-5, with unresolved D. The J call is uncertain, as TRBJ2-7 better fits the DNA end. This CDR3 comprises 13 residues. Per the germline V gene, CDR1 is LGHNA and CDR2 is YNFKEQ. CDR3 sequence (DNA): TGTGCCAGCAGCCAAAGTACTACGCACGAGCAGTACTTC. Translating it yields CASSQSTTHEQYF.

V gene TRBV7-2 combines with J gene TRBJ2-7; TRBD1 aligns across 8 bases. From germline, CDR1 is SGHTA and CDR2 FQGNSA. The V segment lost 3 bases and the J segment 0 bases; nucleotides outside the gene matches: 4. The CDR3 is 15 amino acids. CDR3: CASSFPGQVSYEQYF. CDR3 sequence (DNA): TGTGCCAGCAGCTTCCCGGGACAGGTCTCCTACGAGCAGTACTTC.

This clone was counted many times. Additional DNA sequences in this sample encode the identical CDR3. The chain recombines TRBV4-1 with TRBJ2-7, with D possibly being TRBD2 (5 bases). The germline V and J ends were trimmed by 0 bases and 0 bases, with 9 bases remaining between them. The CDR3 spans 15 residues. Germline loops: CDR1 MGHRA, CDR2 YSYEKL. The CDR3 spells CASSQDPGSSYEQYF. The CDR3 region has the DNA TGCGCCAGCAGCCAAGATCCGGGGAGCTCCTACGAGCAGTACTTC.

V and J are TRBV19 and TRBJ2-7; a possible D gene is TRBD2 (5 bases). Germline V gene sequence: CDR1 LNHDA, CDR2 SQIVND (reference sequence). The CDR3 is made up of 15 amino acids. Trimming shortened V by 0 bases and J by 3 bases, and 12 bases separated the two germline ends. This chain's CDR3 is CASSIDLSAGYEQYF. CDR3 nucleotide sequence: TGTGCCAGTAGTATAGATCTATCGGCGGGCTACGAGCAGTACTTC.

The chain recombines TRBV6-1 with TRBJ2-7; TRBD1 is a possible D gene (7 bases). The CDR3 sequence is 14 residues long. V gave up 9 bases and J gave up 1 base, with 16 bases separating them. Germline V gives CDR1 MNHNS, CDR2 SASEGT. The CDR3 nucleotides read TGTGCCAGGGAGGGACAGTCGGCTTCCTACGAGCAGTACTTC. As protein: CAREGQSASYEQYF.

This clone appeared a few times. This chain joins TRBV7-9 and TRBJ2-2, with 8 bases fitting TRBD1. Germline V CDR1 and CDR2: SEHNR, FQNEAQ (reference sequence). The V and J ends lost 4 bases and 10 bases, in that order; junction bases with no gene match: 11. The CDR3 sequence is 15 residues long. The CDR3 region has the DNA TGTGCCAGCAGCTCGGACAGGGCTGCTTATAAGGAGCTGTTTTTT. Its translation is CASSSDRAAYKELFF.

The chain has TRBV2 and TRBJ2-7, with D unresolved. This CDR3 region has 13 residues. Germline CDR1 reads SNHLY; CDR2 reads FYNNEI. The ends were cut back, 1 base at V and 5 bases at J, with 9 bases in the middle. CDR3 sequence (DNA): TGTGCCAGCAGTGAAGTGGGCACCGACGAGCAGTACTTC. As protein: CASSEVGTDEQYF.

This chain uses TRBV11-2 with TRBJ1-2; no reliable D call. With 0 bases removed from V and 2 bases from J, the gap between germline ends came to 10 bases. The CDR3 extends over 15 amino acids. Germline lookup yields CDR1 SGHAT and CDR2 FQNNGV. The CDR3 loop is CASSLEWQSNYGYTF. In DNA form, the CDR3 reads TGTGCCAGCAGCTTAGAGTGGCAGTCCAACTATGGCTACACCTTC.

This clone occurred a few times. The rearrangement uses TRBV9 and TRBJ2-7; 11 bases match TRBD1. J gave up 7 bases and V 3 bases, and 12 bases lay outside the gene matches. Germline CDR1 SGDLS, CDR2 YYNGEE. There are 16 residues in the CDR3. DNA of the CDR3: TGTGCCAGCAGCGGGACAGGGGGCGCACCCCCGCAAGAGCAGTACTTC. Translated, it gives CASSGTGGAPPQEQYF.

This chain joins TRBV9 and TRBJ2-7, with D maybe TRBD2 (7 bases). The CDR3 is 15 residues long. V shed 3 bases and J shed 2 bases, with 15 bases lying between them. The germline CDR1 and CDR2 sequences are SGDLS and YYNGEE. The CDR3 DNA reads TGTGCCAGCAGCGCCGAGGGGGGGAGGGCCTACGAGCAGTACTTC. Translating it yields CASSAEGGRAYEQYF.

The rearrangement links TRBV28 to TRBJ2-7; 8 bases are shared with TRBD1. The CDR3 extends over 15 amino acids. J was trimmed by 3 bases and V by 0 bases; bases with no gene match: 4. Germline values: CDR1 MDHEN, CDR2 SYDVKM. CDR3 region: CASSLWTGVLYEQYF. The CDR3 nucleotides are TGTGCCAGCAGTTTATGGACAGGGGTCCTCTACGAGCAGTACTTC.

The rearrangement joins TRBV27 to TRBJ1-4; a weak D match, TRBD1 (6 bases). Germline lookup yields CDR1 MNHEY and CDR2 SMNVEV (reference sequence). V lost 1 base to trimming and J lost 2 bases, with 8 bases between them. The CDR3 totals 15 residues. CDR3 sequence reads: CASSLYRDTNEKLFF. As DNA, the CDR3 is TGTGCCAGCAGTTTATACAGGGATACTAATGAAAAACTGTTTTTT.

The CDR3 DNA reads as TGTGCCAGCAGTGAAAGGGGGGGGTTAGGGGACAACACTGAAGCTTTCTTT. Its protein is CASSERGGLGDNTEAFF. The chain employs TRBV2 and TRBJ1-1; a possible D gene is TRBD1 (6 bases). With 2 bases removed from V and 2 bases from J, the gap between germline ends came to 18 bases. The CDR3 is 17 residues long. Germline V gene lookup returns CDR1 SNHLY and CDR2 FYNNEI.

The chain carries TRBV28 and TRBJ2-1, with TRBD2 matching 9 bases. This CDR3 has 16 residues. With V trimmed by 3 bases and J by 8 bases, 11 bases remained unmatched. Germline V CDR1 and CDR2: MDHEN, SYDVKM. CDR3 amino acids: CASSFPQREVSYEQFF. The CDR3 DNA reads as TGTGCCAGCAGTTTTCCACAGCGGGAGGTTAGTTATGAGCAGTTCTTC.

The chain is built from TRBV9 and TRBJ2-2, with 7 bases lining up with TRBD2. Germline-derived CDR1 and CDR2 are SGDLS and YYNGEE. This CDR3 has 14 amino acids. The J segment lost 7 bases and the V segment lost 4 bases, leaving 7 bases of the junction unmatched. CDR3 sequence: CASSLRGLGGELFF. CDR3 DNA sequence: TGTGCCAGCAGCCTACGTGGACTAGGCGGGGAGCTGTTTTTT.

This clone was detected once. The V gene is TRBV9, the J gene TRBJ2-7; TRBD1 matches at 7 bases. The ends lost 0 bases at V and 2 bases at J; junction bases unmatched: 5. Per germline, CDR1 SGDLS and CDR2 YYNGEE. The CDR3 consists of 15 residues. The CDR3 coding sequence is TGTGCCAGCAGCGTAGGAGGACAGGCGACCTACGAGCAGTACTTC. Translated, it gives CASSVGGQATYEQYF. The whole variable domain, filled in from reference TRBV9 and TRBJ2-7, reads DSGVTQTPKHLITATGQRVTLRCSPRSGDLSVYWYQQSLDQGLQFLIQYYNGEERAKGNILERFSAQQFPDLHSELNLSSLELGDSALYFCASSVGGQATYEQYFGPGTRLTVT.

The genes are TRBV11-2 and TRBJ1-5; 7 bases are shared with TRBD1. J gave up 2 bases and V 11 bases, and 3 bases lay outside the gene matches. The CDR3 loop spans 12 amino acids. Per germline, CDR1 SGHAT and CDR2 FQNNGV. The CDR3 spells CASQGGNQPQHF. The DNA for the CDR3 is TGTGCCTCCCAGGGGGGCAATCAGCCCCAGCATTTT.

V is TRBV27 and J is TRBJ2-7; 8 bases line up with TRBD1. The CDR3 is 15 residues long. V shed 3 bases, J shed 4 bases, and the junction held 8 bases outside the gene matches. The germline gives CDR1 MNHEY, CDR2 SMNVEV (reference sequence). DNA of the CDR3: TGTGCCAGCAGTTTTTCAGCGGACAGGGTGTACGAGCAGTACTTC. This codes for CASSFSADRVYEQYF.

V and J are TRBV6-5 and TRBJ2-3; 8 bases agree with TRBD2. The length of the CDR3 is 13 residues. V shed 8 bases and J 2 bases; nucleotides not matched to a gene: 3. Germline assignment: CDR1 MNHEY and CDR2 SVGAGI. CDR3 protein: CASRGGNTDTQYF. The CDR3 nucleotides read TGTGCCAGCCGGGGGGGGAACACAGATACGCAGTATTTT.

The genes are TRBV7-3 and TRBJ2-1; D may be TRBD2 (6 bases). The CDR3 sequence is 13 residues long. Per germline, CDR1 SGHTA and CDR2 FQGTGA. The germline V and J ends were trimmed by 1 base and 10 bases, with 11 bases remaining between them. In nucleotides, the CDR3 is TGTGCCAGCAGCTTAAGCGGGACTGGCGAGCAGTTCTTC. Translating gives CASSLSGTGEQFF.

The rearrangement joins TRBV4-1 to TRBJ1-2; 9 nucleotides match TRBD1. Germline V lookup: CDR1 MGHRA, CDR2 YSYEKL. The V segment lost 0 bases and the J segment 4 bases; nucleotides outside the gene matches: 9. This CDR3 comprises 17 residues. CDR3 DNA: TGCGCCAGCAGCCAAGATTCAGGGACAGGGACTAGCTATGGCTACACCTTC. Its protein is CASSQDSGTGTSYGYTF.

The rearrangement uses TRBV9 and TRBJ2-7; a weak D match, TRBD2 (5 bases). V was clipped by 3 bases and J by 0 bases, with 10 bases between them. Germline V gene data show CDR1 as SGDLS and CDR2 as YYNGEE. The CDR3 is 14 amino acids. The CDR3, as DNA: TGTGCCAGCAGCGAGACGGGAAGCTCCTACGAGCAGTACTTC. Translated, it gives CASSETGSSYEQYF.